The 15 T cell receptor beta chains in this list originate from one sample, sequenced in a study of blood T cell repertoires in COVID-19. Assay used: immunoSEQ multiplex PCR; TCRdb lists only in-frame clones, some missing. The table has tens of thousands of clones, approximately 90% seen once. Sample: peripheral blood. Source of these receptors: a man aged 65 to 79 with active or convalescent COVID-19.

The chain combines TRBV7-9 with TRBJ1-2, with unresolved D. Trimming removed 2 bases at V and 6 bases at J, with 16 bases between. The germline gives CDR1 SEHNR, CDR2 FQNEAQ (reference sequence). The CDR3 covers 15 residues. The CDR3 reads CASSLYGSTPNGYTF. The CDR3 DNA reads TGTGCCAGCAGCTTATACGGGAGTACCCCCAATGGCTACACCTTC. Combining the CDR3 with reference TRBV7-9 and TRBJ1-2 gives the whole variable domain DTGVSQNPRHKITKRGQNVTFRCDPISEHNRLYWYRQTLGQGPEFLTYFQNEAQLEKSRLLSDRFSAERPKGSFSTLEIQRTEQGDSAMYLCASSLYGSTPNGYTFGSGTRLTVV.

The CDR3 reads CASSPPSGSYNEQFF. CDR3 in DNA: TGTGCCAGCTCACCACCGAGCGGCTCCTACAATGAGCAGTTCTTC. This rearrangement joins TRBV18 to TRBJ2-1; D perhaps matches TRBD2 (5 bases). The V gene lost 0 bases and the J gene lost 0 bases, with 6 bases spanning the gap. Germline-derived CDR1 and CDR2 are KGHSH and LQKENI. The CDR3 contains 15 residues.

The V and J genes are TRBV2 and TRBJ1-4; 7 bases are a match to TRBD1. The V gene's germline CDR1 is SNHLY and CDR2 FYNNEI. The CDR3 is 15 amino acids. With 7 bases clipped from V and 1 base from J, the junction kept 6 bases outside the gene matches. The CDR3 DNA follows: TGTGCCAGCATGAGGGGGCTTCTAACTAATGAAAAACTGTTTTTT. It encodes CASMRGLLTNEKLFF. The full variable domain, its missing parts supplied by reference TRBV2 and TRBJ1-4, is EPEVTQTPSHQVTQMGQEVILRCVPISNHLYFYWYRQILGQKVEFLVSFYNNEISEKSEIFDDQFSVERPDGSNFTLKIRSTKLEDSAMYFCASMRGLLTNEKLFFGSGTQLSVL.

This chain joins TRBV18 and TRBJ2-3, with 10 bases that match TRBD1. The CDR3 runs 16 residues. V was pared by 6 bases and J by 3 bases, with 9 bases of the junction left unmatched. Per germline, CDR1 KGHSH and CDR2 LQKENI. The CDR3 loop reads CASSRQGAISTDTQYF. CDR3 sequence (DNA): TGTGCCAGCTCCCGACAGGGGGCAATCAGTACAGATACGCAGTATTTT.

The chain recombines TRBV9 with TRBJ2-7; 7 nucleotides line up with TRBD1. The CDR3 runs to 14 residues. Germline assignment: CDR1 SGDLS and CDR2 YYNGEE. Trimming removed 3 bases from V and 2 bases from J; junction bases left unmatched: 5. The CDR3 reads CASSATGLAYEQYF. The CDR3 bases are TGTGCCAGCAGCGCGACAGGGTTGGCCTACGAGCAGTACTTC.

This chain connects TRBV6-5 to TRBJ1-1, with 10 bases aligning to TRBD1. Germline-derived CDR1 and CDR2 are MNHEY and SVGAGI. The CDR3 consists of 15 residues. The ends lost 5 bases at V and 6 bases at J; junction bases unmatched: 9. Here the CDR3 reads CASSKRQGASSEAFF. As DNA, the CDR3 is TGTGCCAGCAGTAAGCGACAGGGGGCGTCATCTGAAGCTTTCTTT.

This clone was observed once. The CDR3 DNA follows: TGTGCCAGCAGCCAGGGCTTAGGGGGGAACACTGAAGCTTTCTTT. It specifies CASSQGLGGNTEAFF. The rearrangement uses TRBV4-2 and TRBJ1-1; a weak D match, TRBD1 (6 bases). V was shortened by 3 bases and J by 1 base, with 12 bases between the two germline ends. Germline V gene data show CDR1 as LGHNA and CDR2 as YNFKEQ. The CDR3 contains 15 residues.

In DNA form, the CDR3 reads TGTGCCTGGAGCTTTGGGACAGACAAAAACATTCAGTACTTC. Protein sequence: CAWSFGTDKNIQYF. The chain joins TRBV30 to TRBJ2-4; 7 bases match TRBD1. The germline V gene encodes CDR1 GTSNPN and CDR2 SVGIG (reference sequence). The CDR3 has 14 residues. V lost 3 bases and J lost 3; bases outside the gene matches: 5.

The chain uses TRBV19 and TRBJ2-5, with D perhaps matching TRBD2 (6 bases). V was clipped by 9 bases and J by 5 bases, with 16 bases between them. CDR1 and CDR2 (germline): LNHDA, SQIVND (reference sequence). This CDR3 comprises 13 residues. The CDR3 bases are TGTGCCAGCTCAACGGGGGAGGTGGAGACCCAGTACTTC. The encoded protein is CASSTGEVETQYF. The full variable domain, completed using reference TRBV19 and TRBJ2-5, is DGGITQSPKYLFRKEGQNVTLSCEQNLNHDAMYWYRQDPGQGLRLIYYSQIVNDFQKGDIAEGYSVSREKKESFPLTVTSAQKNPTAFYLCASSTGEVETQYFGPGTRLLVL.

The genes are TRBV6-4 and TRBJ1-2; D remains unclear. Between the trimmed V and J ends, which lost 4 bases and 2 bases, there was a span of 8 bases. This CDR3 region has 13 residues. CDR1 and CDR2 from the germline V gene are MRHNA and SNTAGT. The CDR3 bases are TGTGCCAGCAGTGTAAGCGCCAACTATGGCTACACCTTC. This encodes CASSVSANYGYTF.

The J gene is TRBJ2-1, the V gene TRBV9, with 8 bases lining up with TRBD2. V shed 5 bases, J shed 1 base, and the junction held 8 bases outside the gene matches. Germline V gene data show CDR1 as SGDLS and CDR2 as YYNGEE. This CDR3 is built from 16 residues. The CDR3 bases are TGTGCCAGCAGTGCTCGACTAGCGAGTTCCTACAATGAGCAGTTCTTC. Translating it yields CASSARLASSYNEQFF.

The chain is built from TRBV5-4 and TRBJ2-7; TRBD1 matches at 10 bases. J lost 2 bases, V lost 2 bases, and 4 bases had no gene match. CDR1 and CDR2 from the germline V gene are SGHNT and YYREEE (reference sequence). The CDR3 runs to 15 residues. CDR3 amino acids: CASSFRDRGPYEQYF. CDR3 DNA: TGTGCCAGCAGCTTCCGCGACAGGGGGCCCTACGAGCAGTACTTC.

The chain recombines TRBV7-9 with TRBJ2-2; 10 bases are shared with TRBD1. The junction had 9 bases not matched to a gene; V was cut back by 5 bases and J by 6 bases. This CDR3 is built from 16 residues. In germline, CDR1 is SEHNR, CDR2 FQNEAQ (reference sequence). The CDR3 region is CASSHDRGLMAGELFF. The CDR3 DNA is TGTGCCAGCAGCCACGACAGGGGGCTAATGGCCGGGGAGCTGTTTTTT.

The V call is TRBV5-1, the J call TRBJ1-1; D uncertain. Per germline, CDR1 SGHRS and CDR2 YFSETQ. V was trimmed by 4 bases and J by 7 bases, leaving 23 bases between them. This CDR3 is 16 amino acids long. CDR3: CASSSGAGAESSEAFF. For the CDR3, the DNA is TGCGCCAGCAGCAGCGGCGCAGGCGCGGAGTCCAGTGAAGCTTTCTTT. The variable domain in full, completed from reference TRBV5-1 and TRBJ1-1, reads KAGVTQTPRYLIKTRGQQVTLSCSPISGHRSVSWYQQTPGQGLQFLFEYFSETQRNKGNFPGRFSGRQFSNSRSEMNVSTLELGDSALYLCASSSGAGAESSEAFFGQGTRLTVV.

The chain uses TRBV5-8 and TRBJ2-2, with TRBD2 matching over 8 bases. Germline CDR1 reads SGHTS; CDR2 reads YDEGEE. The CDR3 sequence is 14 residues long. V was clipped by 4 bases and J by 6 bases; unmatched bases: 5. The CDR3 sequence: CASSISGIPGELFF. CDR3 in DNA: TGTGCCAGCAGCATTAGCGGGATCCCCGGGGAGCTGTTTTTT.